This TCR beta chain emerged from a study of blood T cell repertoires in COVID-19 (dated by TCRdb to about 2020). Regarding the complete study: Samples from collaborators originated in the United States, Italy and Spain and spanned both the acute and convalescent phases of COVID-19. Sample metadata almost always included a de-identified subject ID, COVID-19 status, age in years and sex. Subjects who had been exposed to COVID-19, were actively infected with it, or had recovered from it provided the deeply sampled blood TCRbeta repertoires that made up the dataset. A freely available public database, intended as a resource for researchers studying the immune response to SARS-CoV-2, is where the repertoires were released. Samples came from the ongoing ImmuneRACE study (first 160 participants) plus 1,254 subjects from 6 global collaborators. Where available, HLA class I and class II types were obtained from metadata supplied by the sample provider rather than from assay-based typing. The material from the prospective study consisted of cDNA or gDNA derived from T cells, B-cell-depleted T cells, or PBMCs. Overall results and qualifications from the work: The amount of clinical and demographic metadata varied by source and participant and was provided uncurated.

A note on this clone: Its cognate antigen has yet to be identified. Nothing much larger sits one base from this clone, and base qualities are not available.

The immunoSEQ Assay, a bias-controlled multiplex PCR, was used to amplify TCRbeta CDR3 regions from genomic DNA. Per the authors' processing: Within the assay, amplification of reference gene primers was used to estimate how many nucleated cells each sample contained. Sequence reads were collapsed and filtered to measure the absolute abundance of every unique TCRbeta CDR3 rearrangement. Productive Simpson clonality was computed per sample as the square root of Simpson's diversity index over productive rearrangements. Here the immuneACCESS table is served through TCRdb, limited to in-frame sequences with V and J called. Missing clones are a known gap in these copies; in checked studies unresolved V genes cover under half, and the rest lacks a known reason. V, J and clone size are those of that table, while D and trimming were read from the DNA. A total of roughly 190,000 clones appear in this sample, about 80% of them only once. The ten biggest clones cover about 8% of the sample.

At one collaborating source in Seattle, patients were enrolled during active infection and were followed longitudinally through the course of disease. Collaborating institutions collected whole blood in K2EDTA tubes following their own protocols. Collaborator samples were shipped for TCRbeta analysis as frozen whole blood, isolated PBMCs, or DNA extracted from either sample type. Clipping removes 2 bases from V and 7 bases from J, with 11 as the unmatched junction base count. The CDR3 goes from the cysteine to the phenylalanine over 17 residues. The kept DNA is CDR3 alone, 51 bases in frame from the first base. Looking up the germline V gene yields CDR1 ENHRY and CDR2 SYGVKD.

The V and J segments used are TRBV10-3 and TRBJ2-1, with 10 bases aligning to TRBD2. The sequenced sample consisted of peripheral blood. The receptor was isolated from a woman aged 60-75 years with COVID-19, enrolled during active disease. The CDR3 reads CAISERLAGAMGNEQFF. The DNA sequence reads TGTGCCATCAGTGAGAGGCTAGCGGGAGCCATGGGGAATGAGCAGTTCTTC.